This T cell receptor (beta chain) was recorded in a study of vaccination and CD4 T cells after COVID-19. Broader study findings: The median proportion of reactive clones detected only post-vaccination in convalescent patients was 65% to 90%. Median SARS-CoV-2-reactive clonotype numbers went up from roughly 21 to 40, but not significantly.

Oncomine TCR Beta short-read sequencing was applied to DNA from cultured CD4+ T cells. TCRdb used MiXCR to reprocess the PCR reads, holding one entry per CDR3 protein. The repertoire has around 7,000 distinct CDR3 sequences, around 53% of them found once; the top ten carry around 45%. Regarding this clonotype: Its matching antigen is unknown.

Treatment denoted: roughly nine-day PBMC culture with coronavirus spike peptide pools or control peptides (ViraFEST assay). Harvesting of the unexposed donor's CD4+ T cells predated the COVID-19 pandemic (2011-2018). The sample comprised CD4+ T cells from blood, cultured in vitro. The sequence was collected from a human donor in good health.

CDR3 region: CASSSRPQTGHGYTF. CDR3 sequence (DNA): TGTGCCAGCAGCTCCCGGCCCCAGACAGGACATGGCTACACCTTC. The chain carries TRBV7-2 and TRBJ1-2; weak D call: TRBD1 (6 bases). Trimming took off 4 bases at V and 6 bases at J, with 18 bases between the two ends. Germline-derived CDR1 and CDR2 are SGHTA and FQGNSA. CDR3 length equals 15 residues.